Described below is a single TCR beta chain sequence and its context. The data belong to a study of OX40 agonist ivuxolimab in advanced cancers. Per germline, CDR1 SGDLS and CDR2 YYNGEE. Trimming removed 3 bases from V and 4 bases from J, with 20 bases in between. There are 17 residues in the CDR3. Sequenced by immunoSEQ multiplex PCR; TCRdb stores in-frame clones only, minus some. The table includes 150,000 to 180,000 clones, under 95% detected once. The genes are TRBV9 and TRBJ1-3; D not certain. The source was CD4+ or CD8+ T cells sorted from blood, collected in a trial of the OX40 agonist ivuxolimab. The receptor's source is an adult with an advanced solid tumor such as melanoma, head and neck, liver or kidney cancer. CDR3 bases: TGTGCCAGCAGCGCCGCAGGTGGAGGAGGCCCAGGAAACACCATATATTTT. It specifies CASSAAGGGGPGNTIYF. The variable domain in full, completed from reference TRBV9 and TRBJ1-3, reads DSGVTQTPKHLITATGQRVTLRCSPRSGDLSVYWYQQSLDQGLQFLIQYYNGEERAKGNILERFSAQQFPDLHSELNLSSLELGDSALYFCASSAAGGGGPGNTIYFGEGSWLTVV.